These 8 T cell receptor beta chains came from one sample sequenced in a study of T cell responses to AZD1222 COVID-19 vaccine. Only in-frame clones appear in the TCRdb table, and some are missing; sequencing was by immunoSEQ multiplex PCR. The sample carries about 130,000 clones, around nine tenths recorded once. This specimen was peripheral blood, taken 28 days after the second AZD1222 dose. Source of these receptors: an adult who received the AZD1222 COVID-19 vaccine.

V gene TRBV28 combines with J gene TRBJ1-5, with D possibly matching TRBD1 (5 bases). V was clipped by 7 bases and J by 6 bases, with 13 bases between them. The germline V gene has CDR1 MDHEN and CDR2 SYDVKM. This CDR3 has 13 amino acids. The CDR3 DNA is TGTGCCAGCATTCGGGGCCTTAGTCAGCCCCAGCATTTT. The encoded protein is CASIRGLSQPQHF. Using reference TRBV28 and TRBJ1-5 for the parts outside the CDR3, the full variable domain is DVKVTQSSRYLVKRTGEKVFLECVQDMDHENMFWYRQDPGLGLRLIYFSYDVKMKEKGDIPEGYSVSREKKERFSLILESASTNQTSMYLCASIRGLSQPQHFGDGTRLSIL.

The chain has TRBV30 and TRBJ1-5, with a tentative D call TRBD1 (5 bases). This CDR3 region has 13 residues. Germline-derived CDR1 and CDR2 are GTSNPN and SVGIG (reference sequence). Trimming shortened V by 5 bases and J by 6 bases, and 14 bases separated the two germline ends. For the CDR3, the DNA is TGTGCCTGGGGGGGAGGGGTCGGTCAGCCCCAGCATTTT. Its protein is CAWGGGVGQPQHF.

The V call is TRBV30, the J call TRBJ2-5; the match to TRBD1 covers 11 bases. Germline trimming cut 5 bases from V and 3 bases from J; bases unmatched to any gene: 8. Looked up from germline, CDR1 is GTSNPN and CDR2 is SVGIG (reference sequence). This CDR3 contains 15 residues. This CDR3 reads CAWGTGTGGEETQYF. In nucleotides, the CDR3 is TGTGCCTGGGGGACCGGGACAGGGGGAGAAGAGACCCAGTACTTC.

The count of this clone is one. This chain connects TRBV6-5 to TRBJ1-1, with 9 bases lining up with TRBD1. Per germline, CDR1 MNHEY and CDR2 SVGAGI. The CDR3 has 16 amino acids. V shed 4 bases and J 9 bases; nucleotides not matched to a gene: 15. CDR3 sequence: CASSLRPGQGAAKAFF. The DNA for the CDR3 is TGTGCCAGCAGTTTACGACCGGGACAGGGTGCCGCCAAAGCTTTCTTT.

This chain links TRBV7-9 with TRBJ2-1, with D perhaps being TRBD1 or TRBD2 (5 bases each). The V gene lost 3 bases and the J gene lost 8 bases, with 11 bases spanning the gap. Germline V gives CDR1 SEHNR, CDR2 FQNEAQ (reference sequence). This CDR3 is 13 amino acids long. The DNA of the CDR3 is TGTGCCAGCAGCTTTGGGGGTTTTGATGAGCAGTTCTTC. Its protein product is CASSFGGFDEQFF.

V is TRBV9 and J is TRBJ2-3; 11 positions match TRBD1. Per germline, CDR1 SGDLS and CDR2 YYNGEE. Trimming at V came to 3 bases and at J to 2 bases, leaving 11 bases not matched to a gene. The CDR3 runs to 18 residues. CDR3 in DNA: TGTGCCAGCAGCGGAACGGACAGGGGGCTTTACCTCACAGATACGCAGTATTTT. Its translation: CASSGTDRGLYLTDTQYF.

The V gene is TRBV12-3 or TRBV12-4, the J gene TRBJ1-6; no reliable D call. There are 12 residues in the CDR3. Trimming pared 6 bases from V and 5 bases from J, leaving 5 bases between. CDR3 loop: CASSKDNSPLHF. The CDR3 nucleotides are TGTGCCAGCAGCAAAGATAATTCACCCCTCCACTTT.

J is TRBJ1-2 and V is TRBV7-2; possible D gene TRBD1, 5 bases. The CDR3 contains 13 residues. CDR1 and CDR2 (germline): SGHTA, FQGNSA. Trimming took off 4 bases at V and 4 bases at J, with 10 bases between the two ends. The CDR3 nucleotides are TGTGCCAGCAGCTCCGACAGTTTCTATGGCTACACCTTC. Its protein product is CASSSDSFYGYTF.